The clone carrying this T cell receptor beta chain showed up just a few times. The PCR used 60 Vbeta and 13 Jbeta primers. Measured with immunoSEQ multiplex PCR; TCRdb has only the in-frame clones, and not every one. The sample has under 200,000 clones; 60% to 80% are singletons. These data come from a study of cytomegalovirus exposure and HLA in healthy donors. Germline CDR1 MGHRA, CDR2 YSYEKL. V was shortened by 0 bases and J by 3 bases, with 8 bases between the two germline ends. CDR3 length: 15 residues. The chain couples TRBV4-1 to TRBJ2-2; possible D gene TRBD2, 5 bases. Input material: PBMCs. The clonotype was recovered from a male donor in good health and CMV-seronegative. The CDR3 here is CASSQDGRDTGELFF. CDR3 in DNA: TGCGCCAGCAGCCAAGATGGGCGGGACACCGGGGAGCTGTTTTTT.